This TCR beta chain is drawn from a study of CD8 T cells in ankylosing spondylitis. Regarding the study as a whole: Apparently characteristic of ankylosing spondylitis blood was a TCR beta motif (under ten highly homologous variants). The study looked at matched synovial fluid samples from ankylosing spondylitis patients. Disease-linked clones were reported to be significantly enriched there. Clones linked to the disease showed a CD8+ phenotype. They occurred at relatively low frequencies in peripheral blood.

It was by quantitative 5'-RACE with molecular barcodes that TCR beta libraries were made. TCRdb itself ran the 5' RACE reads through MiXCR, one entry per CDR3 protein. The sample contains tens of thousands of distinct CDR3 sequences, around 27% of which appear only once. Deletions cut 6 bases from V and 1 base from J, with 10 bases between. Germline lookup yields CDR1 KGHSH and CDR2 LQKENI. The CDR3 totals 14 residues. This clonotype was observed a single time. Antigen specificity is unknown. V gene TRBV18 combines with J gene TRBJ1-5; D possibly corresponds to TRBD1 (5 bases). Specimen: blood, either unsorted or a sorted T cell fraction (not recorded which). This receptor was obtained from a male donor with ankylosing spondylitis or in good health (not recorded which). As DNA, the CDR3 is TGTGCCAGCTCCCAGGGATTCAGCAATCAGCCCCAGCATTTT. It specifies CASSQGFSNQPQHF.